This TCR beta chain appears in the sequencing data of a study of T cells after yellow fever vaccination (dated by TCRdb to between 2018 and 2021). For the wider study: The SMART-Seq v4 Ultra Low Input RNA kit was used to prepare libraries from fractions with low cell numbers. Bulk TCR alpha and beta repertoires were sequenced longitudinally to track T-cell clones before and after primary and booster YFV17D yellow fever vaccination. Two healthy male donors made up the cohort, one aged 18 to 30 years and the other aged 30 to 40 years. Blood was drawn at multiple timepoints before and after primary and secondary immunization, with bulk PBMC replicates and cell subsets isolated. Broad study findings and their caveats: Because abundant contaminating clonotypes from the bulk population could be contained in FACS-sorted repertoires, computational filtering was required. Most clones expanded after primary vaccination (about 96% of CD4 and around nine tenths of CD8) were re-detected after the booster, suggesting that broad memory maintenance occurred. Because the study included only a couple of donors, the extent to which the findings can be generalized is limited. A small fraction of clonotypes appeared in both the CD4 and CD8 compartments, likely as a result of convergent recombination. Compared with the primary T-cell response, the secondary T-cell response was faster but weaker, reaching its peak on day 5 rather than on day 15.

Via the germline V gene (reference sequence), CDR1 is LNHNV and CDR2 YYDKDF. A distance of 17 bases separates the germline ends of V and J, which lose 5 bases and 2 bases respectively. The CDR3 holds 16 amino acids from the cysteine to the phenylalanine. Only the CDR3 portion is preserved as DNA: 48 bases, with reading frame beginning at the first base. The sample's treatment or condition label, decoded: live attenuated yellow fever vaccine strain. PBMCs were isolated from peripheral blood using a standard Ficoll-Paque protocol. Dynabeads CD4 and CD8 positive selection kits were used to isolate CD4 and CD8 T-cell fractions. RNA was extracted with TriZol from bulk PBMCs, CD4 and CD8 fractions, and dextramer-positive and dextramer-negative fractions. Synthesis of TCR cDNA relied on 5'RACE template switching, a step that introduced a universal primer site along with unique molecular identifiers. cDNA synthesis was primed from both the TCR alpha and TCR beta constant segments. Library amplification involved two PCR steps, and the second step added sample barcodes and sequencing adapters. Libraries were sequenced on Illumina HiSeq 2500 (2x100 bp) or NovaSeq (2x150 bp). On the authors' methods: MIGEC was used to demultiplex reads and collapse the reads into UMI consensus sequences, and MiXCR was used for V(D)J alignment. Vaccine-responding clonotypes were defined with edgeR using replicate PBMC samples, requiring FDR below 0.01 and a log2 fold change above 5 up to day 15. Bulk clonotypes were assigned CD4 or CD8 identity according to which sequenced CD4 or CD8 repertoire held them at higher abundance. TCRdb cleaned the public reads at Q25 with fastp, built clones with MiXCR and kept in-frame beta chains. For every CDR3 protein sequence, its rows merge into one entry that carries the most common genes and DNA. The V and J calls were not made by the authors but by TCRdb's processing. For this sample there are over 110,000 distinct CDR3 sequences; 7.7% appear just once. The ten most abundant clones make up under 0.95% of the sample.

As concerns this clonotype: The antigen it binds to is not known. Qualities for individual bases were not recorded, and no much larger clone is one base off.

Specimen: CD4+ T cells sorted from PBMCs, collected 5 days after the yellow fever booster vaccination. The clonotype was recovered from a man under 40 who received the YFV17D yellow fever vaccine. The chain employs TRBV15 and TRBJ2-3; the D gene cannot be named for sure. The CDR3 in this case is CATSPRGRVITDTQYF. The DNA sequence is as follows: TGTGCCACCAGCCCCAGAGGAAGGGTTATCACAGATACGCAGTATTTT.